The entry below describes one T cell receptor (beta chain). The antigen is unknown. The assay was immunoSEQ multiplex PCR, and TCRdb's table has in-frame clones only and misses some. The table includes about 350,000 clones, 87% detected once. Per the germline V gene, CDR1 is MNHNY and CDR2 is SVGAGI (reference sequence). This CDR3 has 15 amino acids. V lost 6 bases and J lost 2, with 14 bases in between. The sample belongs to a study of cytomegalovirus exposure and HLA in healthy donors. About the study: Both the 95 to 150 validation repertoires and the 666 first-cohort repertoires used the same platform, as reported by a later analysis.

Study results and limitations: According to a subsequent analysis, TCR clusters from the first cohort were inclined to appear together in the 130 or so validation repertoires. Reportedly, cytomegalovirus status was diagnosed with high sensitivity and specificity.

Input material: PBMCs. This TCR derives from a woman aged 25 to 39 in good health and CMV-seropositive. The chain employs TRBV6-6 and TRBJ1-3; D is possibly TRBD1 (5 bases). The CDR3 spells CASSARTKAGNTIYF. DNA of the CDR3: TGTGCCAGCAGCGCTCGGACAAAAGCTGGAAACACCATATATTTT.